These T cell receptor beta chains were read from a single sample in a study of blood T cell repertoires in COVID-19. Profiling relied on immunoSEQ multiplex PCR, and the TCRdb table lists in-frame clones only, not all of them. In the table there are 11,000 to 15,000 clones, 87% of which are singletons. Sequencing used peripheral blood. These receptors came from a human donor in a cohort sampled during active COVID-19. The CDR3 runs from the conserved cysteine through the conserved F or W. D genes are given only for firm matches. The size field is filled for only some rows; it gives once, few, many or a size class.

j_call v_call clone_size d_call cdr3_aa cdr3_nt
TRBJ2-1 TRBV10-1 - TRBD1 CASSGQEHNEQFF TGCGCCAGCAGCGGACAGGAACACAATGAGCAGTTCTTC
TRBJ2-7 TRBV9 - - CASSVARPTEQYF TGTGCCAGCAGCGTAGCTCGTCCAACAGAGCAGTACTTC
TRBJ1-2 TRBV28 - TRBD1 CASSSQGAPYTF TGTGCCAGCAGTTCCCAGGGGGCGCCCTACACCTTC
TRBJ1-2 TRBV7-8 - TRBD1 CASSTGQGTLYGYTF TGTGCCAGCAGCACAGGACAGGGGACGCTCTATGGCTACACCTTC
TRBJ2-2 TRBV6-2/TRBV6-3 - - CASSAGLYTGELFF TGTGCCAGCAGTGCGGGACTGTACACCGGGGAGCTGTTTTTT
TRBJ2-3 TRBV7-9 once - CASSPHTDTQYF TGTGCCAGCAGCCCACACACAGATACGCAGTATTTT
TRBJ2-1 TRBV18 - - CASSPGTGIAYNEQFF TGTGCCAGCTCACCGGGCACAGGGATAGCCTACAATGAGCAGTTCTTC
TRBJ2-7 TRBV5-4 few - CASSFGTLHSYEQYF TGTGCCAGCAGCTTTGGGACTCTCCACTCCTACGAGCAGTACTTC
TRBJ2-1 TRBV11-1 - - CASSPGYDTGSHEQFF TGTGCCAGCAGCCCTGGGTATGACACAGGGAGCCATGAGCAGTTCTTC
TRBJ2-3 TRBV7-2 - TRBD2 CASSLASGRPDTQYF TGTGCCAGCAGCTTAGCTAGCGGGAGGCCAGATACGCAGTATTTT